The clone carrying this T cell receptor beta chain was seen just once. Trimming at V came to 0 bases and at J to 8 bases, leaving 5 bases not matched to a gene. The CDR3 covers 15 residues. Germline lookup yields CDR1 SGHDT and CDR2 YYEEEE. Data came from immunoSEQ multiplex PCR; TCRdb stores just in-frame clones and leaves some out. The sample lists about 250,000 clones; 80% to 95% were seen once. The sample is drawn from a study of blood T cell repertoires in COVID-19. The chain combines TRBV5-6 with TRBJ1-4; 9 nucleotides line up with TRBD1. The clonotype originates from a young man with COVID-19, enrolled during active disease. The sample was peripheral blood. The CDR3 loop reads CASSLGTGVGEKLFF. CDR3 nucleotide sequence: TGTGCCAGCAGCTTGGGGACAGGGGTCGGCGAAAAACTGTTTTTT.